The 30 T cell receptor beta chains given below trace back to one sample, sequenced in a study of blood T cell repertoires in COVID-19. Sequencing used immunoSEQ multiplex PCR; TCRdb keeps in-frame clones, though not all of them. This table has about 42,000 clones, roughly nine tenths appearing once. The specimen was peripheral blood. The source of these receptors is a man over 45 with active COVID-19.

The chain links TRBV6-6 to TRBJ2-7, with 7 bases aligning to TRBD2. V dropped 5 bases and J dropped 0; count of bases not matched to a gene: 7. Germline values: CDR1 MNHNY, CDR2 SVGAGI (reference sequence). This CDR3 is 15 amino acids long. This CDR3 reads CASSPVSGFSYEQYF. The CDR3 region has the DNA TGTGCCAGCAGTCCCGTTAGCGGGTTCTCCTACGAGCAGTACTTC.

For this clone: The germline gene is not matched at one end of the junction; a read error may be the cause. V usage is TRBV7-9 and J usage is TRBJ1-1; D is uncertain. The CDR3 consists of 13 residues. In germline, CDR1 is SEHNR, CDR2 FQNEAQ (reference sequence). CDR3 protein: CVHATQPNTEAFF. In DNA form, the CDR3 reads TGCGTCCACGCGACACAACCGAACACTGAAGCTTTCTTT.

The chain joins TRBV6-5 to TRBJ2-5; maybe TRBD2 (6 bases). CDR1 and CDR2 from the germline V gene are MNHEY and SVGAGI. V shed 7 bases and J shed 1 base, with 13 bases lying between them. This CDR3 spans 14 amino acids. The CDR3 region is CASNPASVQETQYF. For the CDR3, the DNA is TGTGCCAGCAATCCAGCTAGCGTCCAAGAGACCCAGTACTTC.

This clone appeared once. The chain uses TRBV5-1 and TRBJ2-1; possibly TRBD2 for D (8 bases). This CDR3 has 15 residues. The germline gives CDR1 SGHRS, CDR2 YFSETQ. V lost 1 base and J lost 8, with 16 bases in between. CDR3 residues: CASSLTSGGGYEQFF. CDR3 sequence (DNA): TGCGCCAGCAGCTTGACTAGCGGAGGGGGCTATGAGCAGTTCTTC.

The chain employs TRBV28 and TRBJ2-6, with 7 bases that match TRBD1. The trim removed 5 bases at V and 4 bases at J, leaving 5 bases unmatched. Germline V gene sequence: CDR1 MDHEN, CDR2 SYDVKM. CDR3 length: 15 amino acids. The CDR3 nucleotides read TGTGCCAGCAGTCTAGACAGGGCCGGGGCCAACGTCCTGACTTTC. Amino acids: CASSLDRAGANVLTF.

This chain joins TRBV5-1 and TRBJ2-2; no reliable D call. Deletions cut 0 bases from V and 1 base from J, with 13 bases between. The CDR3 contains 17 residues. Germline V lookup: CDR1 SGHRS, CDR2 YFSETQ. CDR3 nucleotide sequence: TGCGCCAGCAGCTTGGATCCGGGTCGGAAGAACACCGGGGAGCTGTTTTTT. The encoded protein is CASSLDPGRKNTGELFF.

The genes are TRBV24-1 and TRBJ2-7; TRBD1 might be the D (5 bases). V was shortened by 3 bases and J by 5 bases, with 13 bases between the two germline ends. The CDR3 totals 14 residues. Germline V lookup: CDR1 KGHDR, CDR2 SFDVKD. CDR3 DNA: TGTGCCACCAGTGATCCTTCAGGGTCCCACGAGCAGTACTTC. Translating it yields CATSDPSGSHEQYF.

This clone was recorded only once. The chain recombines TRBV10-1 with TRBJ2-7; 9 bases are a match to TRBD1. This CDR3 spans 19 amino acids. V shed 4 bases and J 1 base; nucleotides not matched to a gene: 17. Per the germline V gene, CDR1 is WNHNN and CDR2 is SYGVQD (reference sequence). The CDR3 sequence is CASSGDEGTGPKGSYEQYF. The CDR3 DNA follows: TGCGCCAGCAGTGGTGATGAAGGGACAGGGCCCAAGGGGTCCTACGAGCAGTACTTC.

V usage is TRBV19 and J usage is TRBJ1-1; the D is unclear. Germline V CDR1 and CDR2: LNHDA, SQIVND (reference sequence). V was cut by 5 bases and J by 5 bases, with 18 bases left in between. The CDR3 length is 15 residues. CDR3 sequence reads: CASSPPPAGKTEAFF. The CDR3 nucleotides read TGTGCCAGTAGTCCCCCGCCGGCGGGAAAGACTGAAGCTTTCTTT.

The chain has TRBV28 and TRBJ1-2; D might be TRBD1 (5 bases). Looked up from germline, CDR1 is MDHEN and CDR2 is SYDVKM. Trimming shortened V by 7 bases and J by 5 bases, and 17 bases separated the two germline ends. The CDR3 totals 14 residues. The CDR3 spells CASTLFGGGYGYTF. DNA for the CDR3: TGTGCCAGCACCCTCTTTGGGGGAGGTTATGGCTACACCTTC.

The chain carries TRBV30 and TRBJ2-7; 9 bases fit TRBD1. CDR3 length: 13 residues. With 0 bases clipped from V and 6 bases from J, the junction kept 3 bases outside the gene matches. Germline CDR1 is GTSNPN and CDR2 is SVGIG (reference sequence). CDR3: CAWSVQGAGEQYF. Here the CDR3 DNA reads TGTGCCTGGAGTGTACAGGGGGCCGGCGAGCAGTACTTC.

In its sample, this clone was seen once. The CDR3 coding sequence is TGTGCCAGCAGCCCCCGGCGTGGGGGGAATCAGCCCCAGCATTTT. Its protein product is CASSPRRGGNQPQHF. This chain connects TRBV7-2 to TRBJ1-5; a possible D gene is TRBD1 (5 bases). Germline V lookup: CDR1 SGHTA, CDR2 FQGNSA. The V and J ends lost 5 bases and 4 bases respectively, with 15 bases between them. CDR3 length equals 15 residues.

The sample holds a few counts of this clone. Other DNA sequences within the sample encode an identical CDR3. The chain recombines TRBV7-9 with TRBJ1-1; D is perhaps TRBD1 (5 bases). Between the trimmed V and J ends, which lost 1 base and 3 bases, there was a span of 6 bases. This CDR3 has 13 amino acids. Germline V gene sequence: CDR1 SEHNR, CDR2 FQNEAQ (reference sequence). DNA for the CDR3: TGTGCCAGCAGCTTAGGACAGCACACTGAAGCTTTCTTT. It codes for CASSLGQHTEAFF.

The J gene is TRBJ1-1, the V gene TRBV11-2; D is uncertain. CDR3 size: 14 residues. Deletions cut 0 bases from V and 2 bases from J, with 7 bases between. Germline assignment: CDR1 SGHAT and CDR2 FQNNGV. The CDR3 DNA is TGTGCCAGCAGCTTAGAGGGCAGAAACACTGAAGCTTTCTTT. Protein sequence: CASSLEGRNTEAFF. The full variable domain, its missing parts supplied by reference TRBV11-2 and TRBJ1-1, is EAGVAQSPRYKIIEKRQSVAFWCNPISGHATLYWYQQILGQGPKLLIQFQNNGVVDDSQLPKDRFSAERLKGVDSTLKIQPAKLEDSAVYLCASSLEGRNTEAFFGQGTRLTVV.

The rearrangement joins TRBV5-5 to TRBJ2-6; unclear D gene. The CDR3 spans 16 residues. V was cut by 0 bases and J by 1 base, with 8 bases left in between. The germline gives CDR1 SGHKS, CDR2 YYEKEE (reference sequence). CDR3 sequence reads: CASSLVRVSGANVLTF. In DNA, the CDR3 is TGTGCCAGCAGCTTGGTCCGGGTGTCTGGGGCCAACGTCCTGACTTTC.

The gene calls are TRBV5-1 and TRBJ1-1, with 7 positions matching TRBD1. CDR1 and CDR2 from the germline V gene are SGHRS and YFSETQ. The J segment lost 1 base and the V segment lost 4 bases, leaving 7 bases of the junction unmatched. This CDR3 region has 15 residues. The CDR3 bases are TGCGCCAGCAGCGAACAGGGGAGGACGAACACTGAAGCTTTCTTT. Translating it yields CASSEQGRTNTEAFF. Supplemented by reference TRBV5-1 and TRBJ1-1, the full variable domain reads KAGVTQTPRYLIKTRGQQVTLSCSPISGHRSVSWYQQTPGQGLQFLFEYFSETQRNKGNFPGRFSGRQFSNSRSEMNVSTLELGDSALYLCASSEQGRTNTEAFFGQGTRLTVV.

The gene calls are TRBV2 and TRBJ2-6; 9 nucleotides match TRBD2. Germline trimming cut 5 bases from V and 2 bases from J; bases unmatched to any gene: 4. The CDR3 has 16 amino acids. Looked up from germline, CDR1 is SNHLY and CDR2 is FYNNEI. CDR3 amino acids: CASSRLAGAGANVLTF. CDR3 DNA: TGTGCCAGCAGTCGATTAGCGGGAGCTGGGGCCAACGTCCTGACTTTC.

V and J are TRBV9 and TRBJ2-3, with 7 nucleotides matching TRBD1. Germline CDR1 and CDR2: SGDLS and YYNGEE. With V trimmed by 0 bases and J by 1 base, 5 bases remained unmatched. This CDR3 contains 16 residues. The CDR3 loop reads CASSVDVGGGTDTQYF. The CDR3 DNA reads as TGTGCCAGCAGCGTAGATGTAGGGGGCGGCACAGATACGCAGTATTTT.

The rearrangement joins TRBV28 to TRBJ2-7; the match to TRBD1 covers 8 bases. The germline gives CDR1 MDHEN, CDR2 SYDVKM. With 6 bases clipped from V and 5 bases from J, the junction kept 9 bases outside the gene matches. The CDR3 length is 14 residues. CDR3 nucleotide sequence: TGTGCCAGCAGACTGACAGGGGATCTGCACGAGCAGTACTTC. Protein: CASRLTGDLHEQYF.

The rearrangement links TRBV27 to TRBJ2-7; 8 nucleotides line up with TRBD2. Germline CDR1 and CDR2: MNHEY and SMNVEV (reference sequence). Unmatched junction bases numbered 7, after V lost 3 bases and J lost 3 bases. The CDR3 contains 15 residues. CDR3: CASSLGGGRIYEQYF. The CDR3 bases are TGTGCCAGCAGTTTGGGCGGGGGGCGCATCTACGAGCAGTACTTC.

This sequence joins TRBV6-5 and TRBJ2-1, with 14 bases that match TRBD2. The V segment lost 2 bases and the J segment 8 bases; nucleotides outside the gene matches: 5. This CDR3 is 16 amino acids long. The germline V gene has CDR1 MNHEY and CDR2 SVGAGI. The CDR3 nucleotides are TGTGCCAGCAGTTACCGGGGACTAGCGGGAGAGGATGAGCAGTTCTTC. Protein: CASSYRGLAGEDEQFF.

This chain uses TRBV13 with TRBJ1-1; no clear D gene. Looked up from germline, CDR1 is PRHDT and CDR2 is FYEKMQ (reference sequence). The CDR3 has 15 residues. V lost 0 bases to trimming and J lost 5 bases, with 13 bases between them. CDR3 in DNA: TGTGCCAGCAGCTTAGGCAGGTCGGGAGGGACTGAAGCTTTCTTT. It yields the protein CASSLGRSGGTEAFF.

This chain uses TRBV5-1 with TRBJ2-7; TRBD1 matches 10 bases. J gave up 6 bases and V 4 bases, and 7 bases lay outside the gene matches. CDR1 and CDR2 from the germline V gene are SGHRS and YFSETQ. The CDR3 has 14 amino acids. For the CDR3, the DNA is TGCGCCAGCAGCCCTAGACAGGGGGCCCGCGAGCAGTACTTC. Translating it yields CASSPRQGAREQYF.

V and J are TRBV4-2 and TRBJ2-1, with a weak D call TRBD2 (5 bases). In germline, CDR1 is LGHNA, CDR2 YNFKEQ. There are 13 residues in the CDR3. V was cut by 0 bases and J by 10 bases, with 10 bases left in between. The CDR3 coding sequence is TGTGCCAGCAGCCAAGACGGACTCGGGGAGCAGTTCTTC. Protein: CASSQDGLGEQFF.

This rearrangement joins TRBV3-1 (or the pseudogene TRBV3-2) to TRBJ2-2, with D unclear. This CDR3 is 14 amino acids long. V was clipped by 0 bases and J by 6 bases, with 8 bases between them. The germline CDR1 and CDR2 sequences are LGHDT and YNNKEL (reference sequence). In nucleotides, the CDR3 is TGTGCCAGCAGCCAAGATCTGGCAGCCGGGGAGCTGTTTTTT. Amino acid sequence: CASSQDLAAGELFF.

The chain carries TRBV5-4 and TRBJ2-2; 7 bases match TRBD2. V shed 6 bases, J shed 4 bases, and the junction held 9 bases outside the gene matches. The CDR3 has 15 residues. CDR1 and CDR2 (germline): SGHNT, YYREEE (reference sequence). The CDR3 loop is CASTNGLDGTGELFF. The CDR3 nucleotides read TGTGCCAGCACCAACGGACTAGATGGCACCGGGGAGCTGTTTTTT.

CDR3 bases: TGCGCCAGCAGTGAGTCTGGCGGGAGGTCTTACGAGCAGTACTTC. Protein sequence: CASSESGGRSYEQYF. V usage is TRBV10-2 and J usage is TRBJ2-7; 8 nucleotides line up with TRBD2. The CDR3 contains 15 residues. Germline V gives CDR1 WSHSY, CDR2 SAAADI. The ends lost 0 bases at V and 4 bases at J; junction bases unmatched: 5.

The rearrangement links TRBV9 to TRBJ2-1; 7 bases map to TRBD2. This CDR3 comprises 17 residues. J was trimmed by 6 bases and V by 0 bases; bases with no gene match: 12. Germline V CDR1 and CDR2: SGDLS, YYNGEE. CDR3: CASSVAPLAGPGNEQFF. The CDR3 DNA reads as TGTGCCAGCAGCGTAGCCCCTTTAGCGGGCCCAGGCAATGAGCAGTTCTTC. Based on the CDR3 plus reference TRBV9 and TRBJ2-1, the full variable domain is DSGVTQTPKHLITATGQRVTLRCSPRSGDLSVYWYQQSLDQGLQFLIQYYNGEERAKGNILERFSAQQFPDLHSELNLSSLELGDSALYFCASSVAPLAGPGNEQFFGPGTRLTVL.

The J gene is TRBJ2-1, the V gene TRBV2, with 8 bases identical to TRBD1. Trimming cost V 6 bases and J 9 bases; bases outside gene matches: 10. CDR1 is SNHLY, CDR2 FYNNEI, per germline. The CDR3 spans 14 residues. The CDR3: CASRAQGARGEQFF. For the CDR3, the DNA is TGTGCCAGCAGGGCTCAGGGGGCCCGTGGTGAGCAGTTCTTC.

V gene TRBV5-1 combines with J gene TRBJ2-3; a possible D gene is TRBD2 (6 bases). Germline V gene sequence: CDR1 SGHRS, CDR2 YFSETQ. The CDR3 contains 17 residues. V lost 2 bases and J lost 1, with 17 bases in between. CDR3 sequence (DNA): TGCGCCAGCAGCTTCCGAAGATCGGGAGTCGGCACAGATACGCAGTATTTT. Translation: CASSFRRSGVGTDTQYF.